A selection of T cell receptor beta chains follows, all from one sample in a study of tumor and adjacent non-tumor tissue in lung cancer. MiXCR was run by TCRdb on the multiplex PCR reads, yielding one entry per CDR3 protein. The sample lists 130,000 or so distinct CDR3 sequences, about 66% seen once, with roughly 12% in the top ten. Sequencing was carried out using lung tumor tissue. The receptors here all came from a man between 25 and 39 years old with non-small cell lung cancer. The CDR3 runs from the conserved cysteine through the conserved F or W. Each record gives: V gene, D gene, J gene, clone size, CDR3 DNA, CDR3 protein. The D gene is left open where the match is weak. Clone size appears in some rows only: once, few, many, or a class for an expanded clone.

>TRBV7-9|NA|TRBJ2-7|NA
TGTGCCAGCAGCTTACCTGGACAGCTAAAGTACTTC
CASSLPGQLKYF
>TRBV24-1|TRBD1|TRBJ2-2|few
TGTGCCACCAGTGCGACCGACAGGGGGAACACCGGGGAGCTGTTTTTT
CATSATDRGNTGELFF
>TRBV12-3/TRBV12-4|NA|TRBJ1-4|many
TGTGCCAGCAGTTTAGGGGCTAATGAAAAACTGTTTTTT
CASSLGANEKLFF
>TRBV6-1|TRBD1|TRBJ2-2|few
TGTGCCAGCAATCGACAGGGGCATTACACCGGGGAGCTGTTTTTT
CASNRQGHYTGELFF
>TRBV6-5|NA|TRBJ2-1|NA
TGTGTCGTGGTCCGGACCGATACCTACAATGAGCAGTTCTTC
CVVVRTDTYNEQFF
>TRBV5-1|NA|TRBJ1-1|many
TGCGCCAGCATCCCCGCCGAGGGTTACACTGAAGCTTTCTTT
CASIPAEGYTEAFF
>TRBV12-3/TRBV12-4|NA|TRBJ2-3|many
TGTGCCAGCAGTTTAGGGGCAGCAGATACGCAGTATTTT
CASSLGAADTQYF
>TRBV7-8|TRBD1|TRBJ2-2|few
TGTGCCAGCAGCCCCCGGGACAGGGGGAACACCGGGGAGCTGTTTTTT
CASSPRDRGNTGELFF
>TRBV6-5|NA|TRBJ2-1|NA
TGTGCCAGCAGTTACTCGGGGGCCCCCTACAATGAGCAGTTCTTC
CASSYSGAPYNEQFF
>TRBV4-3|TRBD2|TRBJ2-2|NA
TGCGCCAGCAGCCAAGATTTAGCGGGGGGGGTAAACACCGGGGAGCTGTTTTTT
CASSQDLAGGVNTGELFF
>TRBV5-6|NA|TRBJ2-6|few
TGTGCCAGCAACTTAGAGGGACGTGGGGCCAACGTCCTGACTTTC
CASNLEGRGANVLTF
>TRBV11-2|TRBD2|TRBJ2-2|NA
TGTACCAGCAGCCTTAGCGGGAGTAACACCGGGGAGCCGTTTTTT
CTSSLSGSNTGEPFF
>TRBV6-1|NA|TRBJ2-7|NA
TGCGCCAGCAGTGATGGTCAAGACTACGAGCAGTACTTC
CASSDGQDYEQYF
>TRBV5-1|NA|TRBJ2-7|few
TGCGCCAGCAGCTTAGCCCAGGGGAACTACGAGCAGTACTTC
CASSLAQGNYEQYF
>TRBV20-1|TRBD1|TRBJ2-1|many
TGCAGTGCTACCTTTGACAGGGGAGGTGAGCAGTTCTTC
CSATFDRGGEQFF
>TRBV20-1|NA|TRBJ2-5|many
TGCAGTGCTAGACCCTACAGGGAAGAGACCCAGTACTTC
CSARPYREETQYF
>TRBV4-2|NA|TRBJ2-1|NA
TGTGCCAGCAGCCAACACCCTCATAGAGGGGGGACCTACAATGAGCATTTCTTC
CASSQHPHRGGTYNEHFF
>TRBV6-1|NA|TRBJ2-7|NA
TGTGCCAGCAATGATAGTAGCTCCAACGAGCAGTACTTC
CASNDSSSNEQYF
>TRBV4-3|TRBD2|TRBJ2-7|NA
TGCGCCAGCAGCCAAGAGCTTACTAGCGGGGACTCCTACGAGCAGTACTTC
CASSQELTSGDSYEQYF
>TRBV20-1|TRBD2|TRBJ2-1|NA
TGCAGTGCTATTGTAGGGACTAGCGTCTACAATGAGCAGTTCTTC
CSAIVGTSVYNEQFF
>TRBV11-2|TRBD2|TRBJ2-1|NA
TGTGCCAGCAATTTTGAAGCGGGGATCCCCCACAATGAGCAGTTCTTC
CASNFEAGIPHNEQFF
>TRBV12-3/TRBV12-4|NA|TRBJ2-2|NA
TGTGCCAGCAGTCCCCTTTTGGTGAACACCGGGGAGCTGTTTTTT
CASSPLLVNTGELFF
>TRBV25-1|NA|TRBJ2-2|NA
TGTGCCAGCAGTGAATCGGGGGACACCGGGGAGCTGTTTTTT
CASSESGDTGELFF
>TRBV7-9|NA|TRBJ2-7|NA
TGTGCCAGCAGCCCCGATCGGGGCAGGAAATTATACGGGCAGTACTTC
CASSPDRGRKLYGQYF
>TRBV4-2|TRBD2|TRBJ2-1|NA
TGTGTCAGCAGCCAACACGGACTAGCGGGGGCCTGGGGAGAGCAGTTCTTC
CVSSQHGLAGAWGEQFF
>TRBV6-5|NA|TRBJ1-6|NA
TGTACCAGCAGTACTACAGGGAGTGGCTCCTATAATTCATCCCTCCACTTT
CTSSTTGSGSYNSSLHF
>TRBV19|NA|TRBJ2-5|NA
TGTGCCAGTAGTGCCACCGGCCAGACGGAGACCCAGTACTTC
CASSATGQTETQYF
>TRBV6-1|NA|TRBJ2-3|once
TGTGTCACCTCGGCCCCAGGGAAGAATACGCAGTATTTT
CVTSAPGKNTQYF
>TRBV5-1|NA|TRBJ2-1|NA
TGCGCCAACAGCTTGTCCCAGGGGCTTTACAATGAGCAGTTCTTC
CANSLSQGLYNEQFF
>TRBV5-1|TRBD1|TRBJ2-1|NA
TGCGCCAGCAGCACGACAGGGTATGAGCAGTTCTTC
CASSTTGYEQFF
>TRBV29-1|NA|TRBJ1-2|NA
TGCAGCGTTGAAAGCCCTGGGGGTTACACCTTC
CSVESPGGYTF
>TRBV29-1|NA|TRBJ1-2|NA
TGCAGCGTTGCGGACAGTTACTATGGCCACACCTTC
CSVADSYYGHTF
>TRBV20-1|NA|TRBJ1-5|NA
TGCAGTGCCGTAACAGAGGGCGAAAGTCAGACCCAGCATTTT
CSAVTEGESQTQHF
>TRBV11-2|NA|TRBJ1-4|once
TGTGCCAGCAGCTTAGTAAGCCGGTCCGCAGGGGCGAGTAATGAAAAACTGTTTTTT
CASSLVSRSAGASNEKLFF
>TRBV18|NA|TRBJ2-5|NA
TGTGCCAGCTCACCACCGATGAAGCAAGAGACCCAGTACTTC
CASSPPMKQETQYF
>TRBV6-6|NA|TRBJ2-2|many
TGTGCCAGCAGTCGGGACTTTAACACCGGGGAGCTGTTTTTT
CASSRDFNTGELFF
>TRBV4-3|NA|TRBJ1-1|once
TGCGCCAGCAGCCAAGGGCCCGCGATGAACACTGAGGCTATCTTT
CASSQGPAMNTEAIF
>TRBV4-1|NA|TRBJ2-4|many
TGCGCCAGCAGCCAAGATCAAAATGGGCAGGGCTTAGCCAAAAACATTCAGTACTTC
CASSQDQNGQGLAKNIQYF
>TRBV20-1|NA|TRBJ2-1|NA
TGCAGTGCCCTGACCTGGATTAGCGTTCTCAATGAGCAGTTCTTC
CSALTWISVLNEQFF
>TRBV21-1|NA|TRBJ2-5|NA
TGTGCCAGCAGCAAACAGACTAGAGGTTTCTCTGAGACCCAGTACTTC
CASSKQTRGFSETQYF
>TRBV7-2|TRBD1|TRBJ2-1|NA
TGTGTCAGCAGCTTGACAGGGGGGAATGAGCAGTTCTTC
CVSSLTGGNEQFF
>TRBV10-2|NA|TRBJ1-1|NA
TGCACCAGCAGTGTAGAGTCAGGGATCACTGAAGCTTTCTTT
CTSSVESGITEAFF
>TRBV12-3/TRBV12-4|TRBD2|TRBJ2-1|NA
TGTGCCAGCATTACTAGCGGGGGGACCGGAAACATTCAGTTCTTC
CASITSGGTGNIQFF
>TRBV6-6|NA|TRBJ1-3|many
TGTGCCAGCAGCCTGATGGCCGGTCTCTCTGGAAACACCATATATTTT
CASSLMAGLSGNTIYF
>TRBV20-1|NA|TRBJ2-7|NA
TGCGGTGCTAGGCGGGACAGCTCCTCCTACGAGCAGTACTTC
CGARRDSSSYEQYF
>TRBV4-1|TRBD2|TRBJ2-6|many
TGCGCCAGCAGCTTCCGACTAGCGGGGGGCTCAATCTCTGGGGCCAACGTCCTGACTTTC
CASSFRLAGGSISGANVLTF
>TRBV11-3|NA|TRBJ2-7|NA
TGTGCCAGCAGCTTAACTCACGGTTTCTACGAGCAGTACTTC
CASSLTHGFYEQYF
>TRBV20-1|NA|TRBJ1-1|NA
TGCAGTGCTAGAATCGGGCCACGCGGCACTGAAGTTCTCTTT
CSARIGPRGTEVLF
>TRBV10-3|NA|TRBJ2-7|many
TGTGCCATCAGCAGGGATTTCTACGAGCAGTACTTC
CAISRDFYEQYF
>TRBV12-3/TRBV12-4|TRBD2|TRBJ2-1|NA
TGTGTCAGCAGCTACAGCGGGGAGAATGATCAGTTCTTC
CVSSYSGENDQFF
>TRBV4-2|NA|TRBJ2-1|many
TGTGCCAGCAGCGGCTCAAAGGGTAACTCCTACAATGAGCAGTTCTTC
CASSGSKGNSYNEQFF